This TCR beta chain was captured in a study of human T cells and chemical hapten exposure. The CDR3 covers 17 residues. Germline values: CDR1 SGHVS, CDR2 FNYEAQ. Trimming stripped 1 base from V and 3 bases from J, with 16 bases between. The table lists this clonotype with a few counts. Time point in this sample: pre-sensitization, week 0. Indicated treatment: therapeutic diphenylcyclopropenone sensitization with weekly scalp DPC. TCRdb re-called the RACE reads through MiXCR, storing one row per CDR3 protein. The data hold more than 80,000 distinct CDR3 sequences, with 9% to 15% observed a single time. This clonotype was obtained from a woman aged 45-65 years with alopecia areata. Some clones in this sample may be carry-over from other donors' samples. Sample: whole blood, taken in connection with sensitization to the hapten diphenylcyclopropenone (DPC). The genes are TRBV7-6 and TRBJ2-1; tentative D call: TRBD2 (6 bases). Here the CDR3 DNA reads TGTGCCAGCAGCTTAGTATTTAGGGACTCCCTCTACAATGAGCAGTTCTTC. It translates to CASSLVFRDSLYNEQFF.